Following are 16 T cell receptor beta chains from one sample sequenced in a study of blood T cell repertoires in COVID-19. This table comes from immunoSEQ multiplex PCR, and its TCRdb copy is limited to in-frame clones, with some not included. Seen here are around 99,000 clones, about 90% observed once, and the top ten hold 0.95% to 1.3%. Material for sequencing was peripheral blood. These receptors were taken from a human donor in a cohort sampled during active COVID-19.

This clone has a handful of counts. The chain carries TRBV5-1 and TRBJ2-2; 7 bases fit TRBD2. V lost 6 bases, J lost 5 bases, and 7 bases stayed unmatched. Germline V CDR1 and CDR2: SGHRS, YFSETQ. The CDR3 covers 14 residues. The CDR3 nucleotides are TGCGCCAGCACGGCGGGAGTGTCTACCGGGGAGCTGTTTTTT. Translating gives CASTAGVSTGELFF.

J is TRBJ2-4 and V is TRBV4-2; 7 bases agree with TRBD1. The CDR3 length is 14 residues. J lost 11 bases, V lost 0 bases, and 7 bases had no gene match. Germline CDR1 LGHNA, CDR2 YNFKEQ. The CDR3 spells CASSQDGTVIFQYF. CDR3 bases: TGTGCCAGCAGCCAAGACGGGACAGTAATTTTTCAGTACTTC.

The chain combines TRBV7-3 with TRBJ2-1; 11 bases are a match to TRBD2. Germline values: CDR1 SGHTA, CDR2 FQGTGA. The CDR3 is 15 amino acids. Losses at the gene ends were 5 bases for V and 5 bases for J; bases not matched to a gene: 5. The CDR3 sequence is CASSARLAGHNEQFF. CDR3 DNA: TGTGCCAGCAGCGCCAGACTAGCGGGGCACAATGAGCAGTTCTTC.

This clone was seen more than once but under ten times. The rearrangement uses TRBV28 and TRBJ1-3; D is unclear. V lost 1 base, J lost 5 bases, and 9 bases lay in between. The CDR3 extends over 14 amino acids. Germline-derived CDR1 and CDR2 are MDHEN and SYDVKM. CDR3 nucleotides: TGTGCCAGCAGTTTATCGGTCAGGAGAAACACCATATATTTT. Protein sequence: CASSLSVRRNTIYF.

V and J are TRBV4-1 and TRBJ2-7; weak D call: TRBD2 (5 bases). Trimming stripped 5 bases from V and 0 bases from J, with 20 bases between. The CDR3 runs to 17 residues. Germline V gene sequence: CDR1 MGHRA, CDR2 YSYEKL. In DNA form, the CDR3 reads TGCGCCAGCAGCTTCCACCTGGACTGCTCGTACTCCTACGAGCAGTACTTC. It is translated as CASSFHLDCSYSYEQYF.

This clone was seen a handful of times. This sequence joins TRBV7-3 and TRBJ2-5, with D perhaps TRBD2 (5 bases). Germline-derived CDR1 and CDR2 are SGHTA and FQGTGA. This CDR3 has 14 residues. V was trimmed by 5 bases and J by 5 bases, leaving 15 bases between them. The CDR3 coding sequence is TGTGCCAGCAGCCCCCGACACGGGGTTGAGACCCAGTACTTC. Its translation is CASSPRHGVETQYF.

CDR3 loop: CASSISPGTGELFF. CDR3 DNA sequence: TGTGCCAGTAGTATCTCACCGGGCACCGGGGAGCTGTTTTTT. The chain couples TRBV19 to TRBJ2-2, with unresolved D. Trimming removed 3 bases at V and 4 bases at J, with 9 bases between. The CDR3 has 14 amino acids. Germline V lookup: CDR1 LNHDA, CDR2 SQIVND (reference sequence).

CDR3 protein: CASGLRGGNEQFF. CDR3 DNA: TGCGCCAGCGGACTCCGGGGAGGGAATGAGCAGTTCTTC. The V call is TRBV5-1, the J call TRBJ2-1; 7 bases align to TRBD2. There are 13 residues in the CDR3. Germline V gives CDR1 SGHRS, CDR2 YFSETQ. Losses at the gene ends were 7 bases for V and 7 bases for J; bases not matched to a gene: 8.

This clone was seen only once. This chain connects TRBV7-9 to TRBJ2-5; D gene unclear. V dropped 5 bases and J dropped 3 bases, with 4 bases sitting between them. This CDR3 contains 11 residues. Per germline, CDR1 SEHNR and CDR2 FQNEAQ (reference sequence). The CDR3 DNA reads TGTGCCAGCAGCCAGAAAGAGACCCAGTACTTC. The encoded protein is CASSQKETQYF.

This chain joins TRBV19 and TRBJ2-1; D is possibly TRBD2 (5 bases). The CDR3 loop spans 13 amino acids. Germline CDR1 and CDR2: LNHDA and SQIVND (reference sequence). Trimming removed 3 bases from V and 5 bases from J, with 8 bases in between. CDR3 protein: CASSMMGDNEQFF. The CDR3 DNA sequence: TGTGCCAGTAGTATGATGGGAGACAATGAGCAGTTCTTC.

This clone has a handful of counts. The chain links TRBV7-9 to TRBJ1-5; D gene unclear. V shed 1 base and J shed 6 bases, with 13 bases lying between them. From germline, CDR1 is SEHNR and CDR2 FQNEAQ (reference sequence). The CDR3 consists of 15 residues. In nucleotides, the CDR3 is TGTGCCAGCAGCTTAGACAGCCTCCCCGGTCAGCCCCAGCATTTT. Translating gives CASSLDSLPGQPQHF.

The chain combines TRBV5-1 with TRBJ2-2; no definite D call. Germline loops: CDR1 SGHRS, CDR2 YFSETQ. Trimming pared 0 bases from V and 0 bases from J, leaving 6 bases between. The CDR3 has 15 amino acids. CDR3 residues: CASSLVEANTGELFF. CDR3 nucleotide sequence: TGCGCCAGCAGCTTGGTTGAGGCGAACACCGGGGAGCTGTTTTTT.

The chain employs TRBV20-1 and TRBJ1-2, with D uncertain. The CDR3 totals 12 residues. V was cut by 3 bases and J by 5 bases, with 10 bases left in between. Per germline, CDR1 DFQATT and CDR2 SNEGSKA (reference sequence). Written as DNA, the CDR3 is TGCAGTGCTAGTCTTTCAGGATATGGCTACACCTTC. This translates into CSASLSGYGYTF.

In its sample, this clone was seen once. V is TRBV5-4 and J is TRBJ1-2; 8 bases line up with TRBD1. After removal of 0 bases from V and 1 base from J, the junction contained 5 bases not matched to a gene. The CDR3 runs 16 residues. In germline, CDR1 is SGHNT, CDR2 YYREEE (reference sequence). The DNA of the CDR3 is TGTGCCAGCAGCTTGGCGTCAGGGGGCAGTAACTATGGCTACACCTTC. Amino acids: CASSLASGGSNYGYTF.

CDR3 DNA sequence: TGTGCCACCAGTGACCCTGGTAACGGGGGTTACGAGCAGTACTTC. It is translated as CATSDPGNGGYEQYF. The chain carries TRBV24-1 and TRBJ2-7, with D maybe TRBD2 (6 bases). Trimming pared 4 bases from V and 4 bases from J, leaving 16 bases between. The CDR3 has 15 amino acids. Germline V gene sequence: CDR1 KGHDR, CDR2 SFDVKD.

The chain has TRBV5-1 and TRBJ1-4; a weak D match, TRBD1 (6 bases). V lost 0 bases, J lost 7 bases, and 7 bases lay in between. Germline assignment: CDR1 SGHRS and CDR2 YFSETQ. The CDR3 totals 13 residues. The CDR3 nucleotides read TGCGCCAGCAGCTTGGACAGGGCTGAAAAACTGTTTTTT. Protein: CASSLDRAEKLFF.